Described below is a single T cell receptor beta chain sequence and its context. The antigen remains unidentified. Sequenced with the Oncomine TCR Beta short-read assay was DNA taken from cultured CD4+ T cells. Using its own MiXCR run on the PCR reads, TCRdb lists one record per CDR3 protein. The sample has under 5,000 distinct CDR3 sequences; around 15% are singletons. This sample was taken from a study of vaccination and CD4 T cells after COVID-19. Treatment given: roughly 10-day PBMC culture with coronavirus spike peptide pools or control peptides (ViraFEST assay). Sequencing was performed on CD4+ T cells from blood, cultured in vitro. The clonotype originates from a human donor who had recovered from COVID-19.

The CDR3 bases are TGTGCCAGCCTCGACAGGGATGAGCAGTTCTTC. It specifies CASLDRDEQFF. V usage is TRBV2 and J usage is TRBJ2-1; 7 positions agree with TRBD1. V was clipped by 8 bases and J by 8 bases; unmatched bases: 3. The CDR3 loop spans 11 amino acids. Germline values: CDR1 SNHLY, CDR2 FYNNEI.